This T cell receptor beta chain is from a study of T-cell reconstitution after alpha-beta-depleted transplantation in children. CDR1 is DFQATT, CDR2 SNEGSKA, per germline (reference sequence). The V end lost 2 bases, the J end lost 0 bases, and 11 bases lay between the germline ends. This CDR3 has 16 amino acids. Molecular barcoding with unique molecular identifiers was used for the TCRbeta library. Using its own MiXCR run on the PCR reads, TCRdb lists one record per CDR3 protein. The profile covers roughly 150,000 distinct CDR3 sequences, with approximately 10% appearing a single time and 13% taken by the ten largest. The sample holds many counts of this clonotype. The antigen remains unidentified. Study outcomes and limitations: Approximately two months post-transplant, alpha-beta T cells reportedly originated from several hundred expanded graft clones. Once a year had passed after transplant, T-cell counts and diversity came mostly from newly produced T cells.

The clonotype originates from a boy between 2 and 10 years old with acute myeloid leukemia, due to receive a stem cell transplant. The sample in question was PBMCs, obtained before TCRalphabeta/CD19-depleted stem cell transplant. V and J are TRBV20-1 and TRBJ1-6, with D hard to call. The CDR3 spells CSARTGASSYNSPLHF. The CDR3 nucleotides read TGCAGTGCTAGAACGGGCGCAAGCTCCTATAATTCACCCCTCCACTTT.